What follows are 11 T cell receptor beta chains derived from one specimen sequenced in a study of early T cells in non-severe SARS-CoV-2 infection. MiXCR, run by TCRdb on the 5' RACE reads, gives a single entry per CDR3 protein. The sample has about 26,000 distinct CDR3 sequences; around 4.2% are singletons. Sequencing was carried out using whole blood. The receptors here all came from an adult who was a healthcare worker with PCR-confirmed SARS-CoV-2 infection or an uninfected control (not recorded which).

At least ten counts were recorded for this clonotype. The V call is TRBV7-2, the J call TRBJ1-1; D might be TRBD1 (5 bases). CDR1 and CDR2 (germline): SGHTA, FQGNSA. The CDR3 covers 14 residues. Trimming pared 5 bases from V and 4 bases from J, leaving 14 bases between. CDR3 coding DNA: TGTGCCAGCAGCCGCCCAACAGGAGGCACTGAAGCTTTCTTT. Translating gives CASSRPTGGTEAFF. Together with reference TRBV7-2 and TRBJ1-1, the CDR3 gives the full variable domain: GAGVSQSPSNKVTEKGKDVELRCDPISGHTALYWYRQSLGQGLEFLIYFQGNSAPDKSGLPSDRFSAERTGGSVSTLTIQRTQQEDSAVYLCASSRPTGGTEAFFGQGTRLTVV.

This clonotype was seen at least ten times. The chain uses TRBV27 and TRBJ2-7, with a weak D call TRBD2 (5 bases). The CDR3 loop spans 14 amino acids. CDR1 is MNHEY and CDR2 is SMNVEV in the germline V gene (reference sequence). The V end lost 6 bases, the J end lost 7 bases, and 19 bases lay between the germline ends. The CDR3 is CASRRTGYVLEQYF. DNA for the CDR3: TGTGCCAGCAGGAGGACGGGGTACGTTTTAGAGCAGTACTTC.

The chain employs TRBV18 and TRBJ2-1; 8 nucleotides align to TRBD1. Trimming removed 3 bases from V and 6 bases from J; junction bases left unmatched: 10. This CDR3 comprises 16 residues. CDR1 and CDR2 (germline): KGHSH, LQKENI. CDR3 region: CASSPNMGQAGNEQFF. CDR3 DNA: TGTGCCAGCTCACCGAATATGGGACAGGCGGGCAATGAGCAGTTCTTC.

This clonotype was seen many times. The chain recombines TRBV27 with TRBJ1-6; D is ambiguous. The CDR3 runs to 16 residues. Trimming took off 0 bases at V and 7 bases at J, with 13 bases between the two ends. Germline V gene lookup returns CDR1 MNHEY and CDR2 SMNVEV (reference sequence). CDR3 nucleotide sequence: TGTGCCAGCAGTTTATCAGGGCGAAGGGCGAATTCACCCCTCCACTTT. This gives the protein CASSLSGRRANSPLHF.

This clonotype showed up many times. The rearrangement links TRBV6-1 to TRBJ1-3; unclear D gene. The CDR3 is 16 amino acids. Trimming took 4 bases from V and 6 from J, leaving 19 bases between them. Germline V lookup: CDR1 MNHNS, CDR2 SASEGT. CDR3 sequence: CASSVARSSLTNTIYF. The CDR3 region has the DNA TGTGCCAGCAGTGTTGCTCGGAGCTCTCTCACAAACACCATATATTTT.

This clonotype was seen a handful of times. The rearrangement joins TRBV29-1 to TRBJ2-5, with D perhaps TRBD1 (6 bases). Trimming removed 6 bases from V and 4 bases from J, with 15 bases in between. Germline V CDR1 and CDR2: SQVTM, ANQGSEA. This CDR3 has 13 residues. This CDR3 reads CSVQSGAPETQYF. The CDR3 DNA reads TGCAGCGTGCAGTCAGGGGCCCCAGAGACCCAGTACTTC.

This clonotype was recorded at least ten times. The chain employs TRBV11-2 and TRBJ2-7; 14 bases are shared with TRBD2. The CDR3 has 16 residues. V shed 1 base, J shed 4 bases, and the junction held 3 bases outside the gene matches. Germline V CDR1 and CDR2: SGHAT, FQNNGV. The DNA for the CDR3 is TGTGCCAGCAGCTTAGGACTAGCGGGAGGGCGGTACGAGCAGTACTTC. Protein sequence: CASSLGLAGGRYEQYF.

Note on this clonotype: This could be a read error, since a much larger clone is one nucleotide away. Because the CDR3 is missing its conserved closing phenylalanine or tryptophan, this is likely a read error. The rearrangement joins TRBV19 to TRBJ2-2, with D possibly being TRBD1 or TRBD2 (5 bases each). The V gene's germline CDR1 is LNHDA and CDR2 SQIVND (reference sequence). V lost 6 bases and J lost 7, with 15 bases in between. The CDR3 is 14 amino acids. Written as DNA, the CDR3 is TGTGCCAGTAGCCCGGTTCTTGGGGGCGGGGAGCTGTTTTCT. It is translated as CASSPVLGGGELFS.

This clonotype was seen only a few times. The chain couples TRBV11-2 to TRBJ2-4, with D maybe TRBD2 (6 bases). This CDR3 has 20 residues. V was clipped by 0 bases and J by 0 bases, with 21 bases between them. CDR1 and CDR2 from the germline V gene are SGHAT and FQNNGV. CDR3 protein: CASSLEGGGQTRLAKNIQYF. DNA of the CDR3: TGTGCCAGCAGCTTAGAAGGAGGTGGGCAGACTAGACTAGCCAAAAACATTCAGTACTTC. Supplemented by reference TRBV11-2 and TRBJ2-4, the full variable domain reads EAGVAQSPRYKIIEKRQSVAFWCNPISGHATLYWYQQILGQGPKLLIQFQNNGVVDDSQLPKDRFSAERLKGVDSTLKIQPAKLEDSAVYLCASSLEGGGQTRLAKNIQYFGAGTRLSVL.

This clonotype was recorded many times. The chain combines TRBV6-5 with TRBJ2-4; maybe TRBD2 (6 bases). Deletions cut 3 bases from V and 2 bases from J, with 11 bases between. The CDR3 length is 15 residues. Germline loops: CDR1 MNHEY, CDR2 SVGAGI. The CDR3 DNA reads TGTGCCAGCAGTTATAATGGGGGGTCCAAAAACATTCAGTACTTC. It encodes CASSYNGGSKNIQYF.

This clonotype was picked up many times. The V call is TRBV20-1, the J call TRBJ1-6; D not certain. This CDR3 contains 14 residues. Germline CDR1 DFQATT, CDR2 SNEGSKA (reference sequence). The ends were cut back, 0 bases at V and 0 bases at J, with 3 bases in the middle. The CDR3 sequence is CSARDGSYNSPLHF. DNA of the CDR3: TGCAGTGCTAGAGACGGCTCCTATAATTCACCCCTCCACTTT.